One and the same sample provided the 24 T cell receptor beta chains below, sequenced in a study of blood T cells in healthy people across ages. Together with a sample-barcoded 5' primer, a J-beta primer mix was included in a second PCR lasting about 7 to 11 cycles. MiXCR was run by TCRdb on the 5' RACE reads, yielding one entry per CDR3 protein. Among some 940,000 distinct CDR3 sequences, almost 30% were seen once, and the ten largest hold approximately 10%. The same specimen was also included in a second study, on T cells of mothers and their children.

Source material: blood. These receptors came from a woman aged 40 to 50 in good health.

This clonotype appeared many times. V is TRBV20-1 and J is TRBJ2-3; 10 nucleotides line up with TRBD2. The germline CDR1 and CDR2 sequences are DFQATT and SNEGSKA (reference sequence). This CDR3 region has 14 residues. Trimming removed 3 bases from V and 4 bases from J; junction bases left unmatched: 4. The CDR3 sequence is CSARLAGGPDTQYF. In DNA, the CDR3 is TGCAGTGCTAGGTTAGCGGGGGGTCCAGATACGCAGTATTTT.

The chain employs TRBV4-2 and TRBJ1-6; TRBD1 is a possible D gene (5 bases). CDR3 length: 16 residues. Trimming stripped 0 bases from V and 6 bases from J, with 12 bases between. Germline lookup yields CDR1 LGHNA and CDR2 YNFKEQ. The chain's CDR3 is CASSQEGWGSNSPLHF. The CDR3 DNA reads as TGTGCCAGCAGCCAAGAGGGGTGGGGCTCTAATTCACCCCTCCACTTT.

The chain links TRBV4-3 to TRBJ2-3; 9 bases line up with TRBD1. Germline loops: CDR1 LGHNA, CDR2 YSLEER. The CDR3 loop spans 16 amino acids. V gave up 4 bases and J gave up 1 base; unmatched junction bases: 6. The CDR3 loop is CASSRARDRGTDTQYF. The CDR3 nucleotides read TGCGCCAGCAGCCGTGCTCGGGACAGGGGCACAGATACGCAGTATTTT.

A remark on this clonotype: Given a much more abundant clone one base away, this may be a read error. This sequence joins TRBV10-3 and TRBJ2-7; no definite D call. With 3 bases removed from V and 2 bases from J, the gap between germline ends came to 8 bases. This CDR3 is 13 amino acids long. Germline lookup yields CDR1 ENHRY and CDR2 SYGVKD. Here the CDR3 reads CAISDRFPYEQYF. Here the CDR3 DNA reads TGTGCCATCAGTGACAGATTCCCCTACGAGCAGTACTTC.

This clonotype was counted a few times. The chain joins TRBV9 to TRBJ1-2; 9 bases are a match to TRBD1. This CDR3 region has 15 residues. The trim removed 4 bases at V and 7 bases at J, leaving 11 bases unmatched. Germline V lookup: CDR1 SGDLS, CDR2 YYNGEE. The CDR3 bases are TGTGCCAGCAGCAACCGGGACAGGGTAATTTCTGGCTACACCTTC. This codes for CASSNRDRVISGYTF.

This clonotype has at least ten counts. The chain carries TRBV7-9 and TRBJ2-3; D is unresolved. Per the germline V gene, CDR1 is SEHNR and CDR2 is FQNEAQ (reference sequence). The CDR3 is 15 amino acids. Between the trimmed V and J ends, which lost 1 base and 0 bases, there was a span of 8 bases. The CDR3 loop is CASSLGQPSTDTQYF. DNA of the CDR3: TGTGCCAGCAGCTTAGGCCAGCCAAGCACAGATACGCAGTATTTT.

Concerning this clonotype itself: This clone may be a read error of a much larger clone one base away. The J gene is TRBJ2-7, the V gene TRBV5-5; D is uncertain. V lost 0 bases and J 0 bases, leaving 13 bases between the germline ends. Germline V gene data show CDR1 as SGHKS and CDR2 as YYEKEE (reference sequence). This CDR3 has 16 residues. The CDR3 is CASSLDGSVSSYEQYF. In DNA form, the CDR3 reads TGTGCCAGCAGCTTGGACGGCAGTGTAAGCTCCTACGAGCAGTACTTC.

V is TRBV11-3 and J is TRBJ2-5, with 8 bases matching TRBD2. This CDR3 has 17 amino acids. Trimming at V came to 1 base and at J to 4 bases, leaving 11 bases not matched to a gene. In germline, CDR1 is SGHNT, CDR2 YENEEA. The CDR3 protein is CASSLGTGAGEGETQYF. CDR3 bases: TGTGCCAGCAGCTTAGGAACAGGAGCGGGAGAGGGAGAGACCCAGTACTTC. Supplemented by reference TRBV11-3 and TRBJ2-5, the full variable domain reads EAGVVQSPRYKIIEKKQPVAFWCNPISGHNTLYWYLQNLGQGPELLIRYENEEAVDDSQLPKDRFSAERLKGVDSTLKIQPAELGDSAVYLCASSLGTGAGEGETQYFGPGTRLLVL.

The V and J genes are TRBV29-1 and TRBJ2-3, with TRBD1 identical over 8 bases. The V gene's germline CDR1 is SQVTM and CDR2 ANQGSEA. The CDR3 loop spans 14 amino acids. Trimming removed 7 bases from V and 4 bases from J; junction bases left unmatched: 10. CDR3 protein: CSATSDRDSDTQYF. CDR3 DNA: TGCAGCGCTACCTCGGACAGGGACTCAGATACGCAGTATTTT.

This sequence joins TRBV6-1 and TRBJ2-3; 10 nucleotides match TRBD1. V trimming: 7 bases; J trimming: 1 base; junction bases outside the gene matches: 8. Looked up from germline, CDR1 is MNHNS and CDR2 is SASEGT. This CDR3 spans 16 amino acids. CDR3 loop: CASILLGQGRTDTQYF. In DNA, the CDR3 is TGTGCCAGCATCCTGCTGGGACAGGGGCGCACAGATACGCAGTATTTT.

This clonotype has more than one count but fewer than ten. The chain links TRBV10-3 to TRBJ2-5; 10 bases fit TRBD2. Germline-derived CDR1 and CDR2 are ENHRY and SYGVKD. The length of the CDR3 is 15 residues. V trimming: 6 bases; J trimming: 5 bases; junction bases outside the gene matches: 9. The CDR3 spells CAIRTASGGVETQYF. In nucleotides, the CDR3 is TGTGCCATCAGGACGGCTAGCGGGGGAGTGGAGACCCAGTACTTC.

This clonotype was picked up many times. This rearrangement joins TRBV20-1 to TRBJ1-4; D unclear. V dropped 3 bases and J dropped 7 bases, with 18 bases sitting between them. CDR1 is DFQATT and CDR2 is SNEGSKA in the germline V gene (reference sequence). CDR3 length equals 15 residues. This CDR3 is CSASSGRLEGEKLFF. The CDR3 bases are TGCAGTGCTAGCAGTGGTCGACTGGAGGGTGAAAAACTGTTTTTT.

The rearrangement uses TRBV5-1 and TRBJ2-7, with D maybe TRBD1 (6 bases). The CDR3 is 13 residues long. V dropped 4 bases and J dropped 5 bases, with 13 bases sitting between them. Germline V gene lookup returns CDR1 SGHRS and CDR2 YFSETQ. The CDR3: CASSHRVSDEQYF. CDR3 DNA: TGCGCCAGCAGCCACAGGGTTTCGGACGAGCAGTACTTC.

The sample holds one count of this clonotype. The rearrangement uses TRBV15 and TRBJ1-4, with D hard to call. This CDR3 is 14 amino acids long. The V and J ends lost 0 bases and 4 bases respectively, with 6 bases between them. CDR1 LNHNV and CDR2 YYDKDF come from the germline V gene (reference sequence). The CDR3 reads CATSRDLINEKLFF. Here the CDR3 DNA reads TGTGCCACCAGCAGAGACCTGATTAATGAAAAACTGTTTTTT.

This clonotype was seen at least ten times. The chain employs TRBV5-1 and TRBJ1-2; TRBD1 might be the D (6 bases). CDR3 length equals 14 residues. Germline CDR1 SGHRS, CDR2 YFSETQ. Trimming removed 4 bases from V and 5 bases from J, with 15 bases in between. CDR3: CASSPPDRPYGYTF. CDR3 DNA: TGCGCCAGCAGCCCACCTGACAGGCCATATGGCTACACCTTC.

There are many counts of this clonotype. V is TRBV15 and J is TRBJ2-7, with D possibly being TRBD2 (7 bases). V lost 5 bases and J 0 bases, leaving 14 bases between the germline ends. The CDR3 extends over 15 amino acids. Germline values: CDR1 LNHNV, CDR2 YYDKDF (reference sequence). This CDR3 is CATSSAGATSYEQYF. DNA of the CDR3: TGTGCCACCAGCTCTGCGGGGGCCACCTCCTACGAGCAGTACTTC.

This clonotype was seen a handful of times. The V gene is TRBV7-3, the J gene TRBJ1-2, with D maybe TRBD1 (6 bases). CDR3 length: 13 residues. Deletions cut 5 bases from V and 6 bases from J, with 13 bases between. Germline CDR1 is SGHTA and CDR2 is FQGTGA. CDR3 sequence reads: CASSPGAANGYTF. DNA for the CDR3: TGTGCCAGCAGCCCAGGGGCCGCGAATGGCTACACCTTC.

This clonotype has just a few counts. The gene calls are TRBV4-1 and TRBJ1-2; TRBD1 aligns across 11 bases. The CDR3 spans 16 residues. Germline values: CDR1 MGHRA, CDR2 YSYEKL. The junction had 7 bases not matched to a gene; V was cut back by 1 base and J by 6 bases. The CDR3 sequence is CASSQAWDRGGNGYTF. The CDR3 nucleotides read TGCGCCAGCAGCCAAGCCTGGGACAGGGGGGGTAATGGCTACACCTTC.

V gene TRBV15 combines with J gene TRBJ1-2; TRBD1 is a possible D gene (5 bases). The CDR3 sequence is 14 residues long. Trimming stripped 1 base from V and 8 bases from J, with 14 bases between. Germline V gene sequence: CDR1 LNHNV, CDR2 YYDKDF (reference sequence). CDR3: CATSRVGREGGYTF. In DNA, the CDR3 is TGTGCCACCAGCAGAGTGGGCAGGGAAGGCGGCTACACCTTC.

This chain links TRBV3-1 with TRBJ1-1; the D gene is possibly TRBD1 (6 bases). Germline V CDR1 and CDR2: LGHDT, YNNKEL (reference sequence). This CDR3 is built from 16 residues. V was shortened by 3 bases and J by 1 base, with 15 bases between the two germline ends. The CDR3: CASSQQGRTANTEAFF. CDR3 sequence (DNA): TGTGCCAGCAGCCAGCAAGGAAGGACAGCGAACACTGAAGCTTTCTTT.

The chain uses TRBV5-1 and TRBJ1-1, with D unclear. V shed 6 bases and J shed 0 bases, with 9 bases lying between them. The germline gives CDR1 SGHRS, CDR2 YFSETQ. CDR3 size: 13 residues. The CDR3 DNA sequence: TGCGCCAGCAAGGAGCACATGAACACTGAAGCTTTCTTT. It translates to CASKEHMNTEAFF.

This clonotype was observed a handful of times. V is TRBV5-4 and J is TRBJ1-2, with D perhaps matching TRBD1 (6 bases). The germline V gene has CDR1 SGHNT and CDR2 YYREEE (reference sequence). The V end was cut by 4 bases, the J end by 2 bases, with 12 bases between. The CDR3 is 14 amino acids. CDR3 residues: CASSQTGVNYGYTF. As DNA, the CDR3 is TGTGCCAGCAGCCAGACAGGAGTAAACTATGGCTACACCTTC.

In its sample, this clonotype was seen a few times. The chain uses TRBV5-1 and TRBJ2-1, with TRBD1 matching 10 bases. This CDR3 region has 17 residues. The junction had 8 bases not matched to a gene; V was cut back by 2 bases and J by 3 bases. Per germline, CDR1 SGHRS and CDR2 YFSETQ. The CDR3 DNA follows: TGCGCCAGCAGCTTCCTTGCGCGGGACAGGGGCTACAATGAGCAGTTCTTC. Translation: CASSFLARDRGYNEQFF.

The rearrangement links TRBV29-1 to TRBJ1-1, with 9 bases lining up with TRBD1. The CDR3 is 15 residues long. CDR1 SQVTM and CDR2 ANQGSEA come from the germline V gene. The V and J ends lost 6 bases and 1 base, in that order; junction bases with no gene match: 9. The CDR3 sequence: CSVAGTGRWNTEAFF. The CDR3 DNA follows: TGCAGCGTCGCGGGGACAGGGAGATGGAACACTGAAGCTTTCTTT.